This passage covers 19 T cell receptor beta chains from one sample sequenced in a study of human T cells and chemical hapten exposure. The sample's time point: patch test 1, 2 weeks after DPC sensitization. Noted treatment: therapeutic diphenylcyclopropenone sensitization with weekly scalp DPC. Total RNA was isolated from whole blood that had not been fractionated. One entry per CDR3 protein results from TCRdb running MiXCR on the RACE reads. The data hold about 37,000 distinct CDR3 sequences, with 5.5% to 8% observed a single time. The source material was whole blood, sampled in connection with sensitization to the hapten diphenylcyclopropenone (DPC). The origin of the receptors is a woman aged 25 to 39 with alopecia areata. Some clones in this sample may be carry-over from other donors' samples.

The chain employs TRBV20-1 and TRBJ2-5; 10 bases align to TRBD2. The junction had 7 bases not matched to a gene; V was cut back by 3 bases and J by 3 bases. CDR3 length: 15 residues. The germline gives CDR1 DFQATT, CDR2 SNEGSKA (reference sequence). The CDR3 is CSARLAGGLKETQYF. The DNA of the CDR3 is TGCAGTGCTAGGTTAGCGGGGGGCCTTAAAGAGACCCAGTACTTC.

Only a few counts were recorded for this clonotype. This chain uses TRBV7-2 with TRBJ2-5, with D possibly matching TRBD2 (8 bases). V was cut by 1 base and J by 5 bases, with 32 bases left in between. The CDR3 runs to 21 residues. The V gene's germline CDR1 is SGHTA and CDR2 FQGNSA. This CDR3 is CASSLGVAGGGQGGLLETQYF. The DNA for the CDR3 is TGTGCCAGCAGCTTAGGAGTTGCGGGCGGGGGGCAAGGGGGCCTACTGGAGACCCAGTACTTC.

This CDR3 reads CASTLLAGNEQFF. CDR3 in DNA: TGTGCCAGCACCCTACTAGCGGGCAATGAGCAGTTCTTC. This chain connects TRBV7-2 to TRBJ2-1, with 9 bases matching TRBD2. J was trimmed by 6 bases and V by 7 bases; bases with no gene match: 4. Looked up from germline, CDR1 is SGHTA and CDR2 is FQGNSA. This CDR3 spans 13 amino acids.

This clonotype has at least ten counts. The V and J genes are TRBV27 and TRBJ1-6; 9 bases are shared with TRBD1. The CDR3 is 15 residues long. Germline CDR1 and CDR2: MNHEY and SMNVEV (reference sequence). V was pared by 4 bases and J by 7 bases, with 5 bases of the junction left unmatched. The chain's CDR3 is CASSSGQGLNSPLHF. The DNA for the CDR3 is TGTGCCAGCAGTTCCGGACAGGGGCTAAATTCACCCCTCCACTTT.

The chain combines TRBV6-6 with TRBJ2-3; tentatively, D is TRBD1 (6 bases). From germline, CDR1 is MNHNY and CDR2 SVGAGI (reference sequence). Trimming pared 0 bases from V and 3 bases from J, leaving 28 bases between. CDR3 size: 21 residues. CDR3 sequence reads: CASSYSNSVPFRGRGTDTQYF. As DNA, the CDR3 is TGTGCCAGCAGTTACTCGAATTCGGTTCCCTTTCGGGGCAGGGGAACAGATACGCAGTATTTT.

The chain uses TRBV5-1 and TRBJ2-5; D gene ambiguous. Germline V gene lookup returns CDR1 SGHRS and CDR2 YFSETQ. V was shortened by 2 bases and J by 1 base, with 3 bases between the two germline ends. This CDR3 is built from 12 residues. CDR3 DNA sequence: TGCGCCAGCAGCTTCCTCCAAGAGACCCAGTACTTC. Translated: CASSFLQETQYF. Full variable domain (missing parts from reference TRBV5-1 and TRBJ2-5): KAGVTQTPRYLIKTRGQQVTLSCSPISGHRSVSWYQQTPGQGLQFLFEYFSETQRNKGNFPGRFSGRQFSNSRSEMNVSTLELGDSALYLCASSFLQETQYFGPGTRLLVL.

This chain joins TRBV4-1 and TRBJ2-3, with D maybe TRBD1 (5 bases). The germline V gene encodes CDR1 MGHRA and CDR2 YSYEKL. The CDR3 is 16 amino acids. V was shortened by 5 bases and J by 3 bases, with 18 bases between the two germline ends. This chain's CDR3 is CASSGEVQGLTDTQYF. The CDR3 DNA is TGCGCCAGCAGCGGCGAAGTCCAGGGCTTAACAGATACGCAGTATTTT.

This clonotype appeared a few times. J is TRBJ2-3 and V is TRBV5-1, with TRBD2 as a possible D gene (6 bases). Germline values: CDR1 SGHRS, CDR2 YFSETQ. The length of the CDR3 is 16 residues. V was pared by 4 bases and J by 4 bases, with 19 bases between. CDR3 loop: CASSGGTARGADTQYF. For the CDR3, the DNA is TGCGCCAGCAGCGGGGGGACCGCTCGCGGGGCAGATACGCAGTATTTT. Using reference TRBV5-1 and TRBJ2-3 for the parts outside the CDR3, the full variable domain is KAGVTQTPRYLIKTRGQQVTLSCSPISGHRSVSWYQQTPGQGLQFLFEYFSETQRNKGNFPGRFSGRQFSNSRSEMNVSTLELGDSALYLCASSGGTARGADTQYFGPGTRLTVL.

The chain has TRBV20-1 and TRBJ1-2, with 7 positions matching TRBD1. There are 13 residues in the CDR3. From germline, CDR1 is DFQATT and CDR2 SNEGSKA (reference sequence). Trimming took 0 bases from V and 7 from J; bases not matched to a gene: 5. Here the CDR3 reads CSARDQGGGGYTF. CDR3 sequence (DNA): TGCAGTGCTAGAGATCAAGGGGGCGGTGGCTACACCTTC.

DNA of the CDR3: TGTGCCAGCAGCCAAGATTCGGCGACAGTGGGGGCTATCGACGAGCAGTACTTC. Protein product: CASSQDSATVGAIDEQYF. The chain combines TRBV4-2 with TRBJ2-7; the D gene is possibly TRBD1 (6 bases). The germline CDR1 and CDR2 sequences are LGHNA and YNFKEQ. The CDR3 is 18 amino acids. Trimming stripped 0 bases from V and 5 bases from J, with 23 bases between.

In its sample, this clonotype was seen a few times. The rearrangement joins TRBV5-4 to TRBJ2-7; 8 bases agree with TRBD1. This CDR3 has 15 amino acids. Germline CDR1 SGHNT, CDR2 YYREEE (reference sequence). Losses at the gene ends were 4 bases for V and 1 base for J; bases not matched to a gene: 7. The DNA for the CDR3 is TGTGCCAGCAGCCACGGGGACAGGCAGTCCTACGAGCAGTACTTC. It translates to CASSHGDRQSYEQYF.

The rearrangement uses TRBV6-2 or TRBV6-3 and TRBJ1-5, with D uncertain. Trimming took 10 bases from V and 3 from J, leaving 10 bases between them. Looked up from germline, CDR1 is MNHEY and CDR2 is SVGEGT. This CDR3 is 12 amino acids long. The CDR3 coding sequence is TGTGCCACCCATCAACCCAATCAGCCCCAGCATTTT. Residues: CATHQPNQPQHF.

The table lists this clonotype with many counts. The chain is built from TRBV18 and TRBJ2-3; TRBD1 matches 9 bases. The V gene end was trimmed by 4 bases and the J gene end by 6 bases; junction bases not matched to a gene: 5. CDR3 length equals 14 residues. Per germline, CDR1 KGHSH and CDR2 LQKENI. CDR3 in DNA: TGTGCCAGCTCACTGGGACAGGGAGTCGATACGCAGTATTTT. Translation: CASSLGQGVDTQYF.

In its sample, this clonotype was seen a few times. CDR3 sequence reads: CASSLVHVRDRGAYEQYF. The CDR3 DNA reads as TGTGCCAGCAGCTTAGTCCACGTCCGAGACAGGGGTGCCTACGAGCAGTACTTC. The chain couples TRBV7-9 to TRBJ2-7; 8 bases are shared with TRBD1. The trim removed 1 base at V and 2 bases at J, leaving 13 bases unmatched. Germline V lookup: CDR1 SEHNR, CDR2 FQNEAQ (reference sequence). There are 18 residues in the CDR3.

The rearrangement uses TRBV7-2 and TRBJ2-3; 10 nucleotides line up with TRBD2. This CDR3 has 19 residues. Germline V gene data show CDR1 as SGHTA and CDR2 as FQGNSA. With 4 bases clipped from V and 4 bases from J, the junction kept 17 bases outside the gene matches. In DNA, the CDR3 is TGTGCCAGCAGCTATTCCCCCGCGCGAGCGGGGGGGCCCCCAGATACGCAGTATTTT. This translates into CASSYSPARAGGPPDTQYF.

A few counts support this clonotype. The rearrangement links TRBV4-3 to TRBJ1-6; D is uncertain. The CDR3 loop spans 15 amino acids. Germline loops: CDR1 LGHNA, CDR2 YSLEER. V was cut by 4 bases and J by 3 bases, with 10 bases left in between. The CDR3 coding sequence is TGCGCCAGCAGCCTTGACGGGAGCTATAATTCACCCCTCCACTTT. This gives the protein CASSLDGSYNSPLHF.

This sequence joins TRBV6-2 or TRBV6-3 and TRBJ2-3; 12 nucleotides line up with TRBD2. The CDR3 extends over 16 amino acids. Germline V gene data show CDR1 as MNHEY and CDR2 as SVGEGT. The ends lost 2 bases at V and 4 bases at J; junction bases unmatched: 4. Here the CDR3 reads CASSYGLAGGADTQYF. The CDR3 nucleotides read TGTGCCAGCAGTTACGGTCTAGCGGGGGGGGCAGATACGCAGTATTTT.

This clonotype turned up a few times. The rearrangement joins TRBV7-3 to TRBJ2-1, with D hard to call. The germline V gene has CDR1 SGHTA and CDR2 FQGTGA. This CDR3 has 13 residues. Trimming took 5 bases from V and 4 from J, leaving 9 bases between them. The CDR3 reads CASSQSGYNEQFF. The CDR3 DNA reads as TGTGCCAGCAGCCAGTCCGGGTACAATGAGCAGTTCTTC.

This clonotype was detected many times. This chain links TRBV6-2 or TRBV6-3 with TRBJ2-1; a possible D gene is TRBD1 (6 bases). Germline assignment: CDR1 MNHEY and CDR2 SVGEGT. V lost 5 bases, J lost 9 bases, and 11 bases lay in between. The CDR3 length is 12 residues. The DNA for the CDR3 is TGTGCCAGCAGTCAGATACAGGGTGAGCAGTTCTTC. Its translation: CASSQIQGEQFF.